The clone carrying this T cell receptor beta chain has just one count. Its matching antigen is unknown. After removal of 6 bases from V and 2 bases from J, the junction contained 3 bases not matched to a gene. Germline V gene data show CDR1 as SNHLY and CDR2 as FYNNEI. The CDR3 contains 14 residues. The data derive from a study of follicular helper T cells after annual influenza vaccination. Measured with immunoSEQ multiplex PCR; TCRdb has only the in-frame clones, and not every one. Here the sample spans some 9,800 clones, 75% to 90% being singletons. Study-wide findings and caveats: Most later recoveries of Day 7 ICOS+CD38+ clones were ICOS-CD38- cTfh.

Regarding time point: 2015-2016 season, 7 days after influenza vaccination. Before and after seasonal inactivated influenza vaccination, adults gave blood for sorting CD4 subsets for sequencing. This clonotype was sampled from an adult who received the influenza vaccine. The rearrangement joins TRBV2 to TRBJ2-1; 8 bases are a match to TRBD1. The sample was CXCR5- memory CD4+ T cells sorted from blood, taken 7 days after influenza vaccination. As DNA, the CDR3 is TGTGCCAGCAGAGGACAGGGTACCTACAATGAGCAGTTCTTC. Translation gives CASRGQGTYNEQFF.